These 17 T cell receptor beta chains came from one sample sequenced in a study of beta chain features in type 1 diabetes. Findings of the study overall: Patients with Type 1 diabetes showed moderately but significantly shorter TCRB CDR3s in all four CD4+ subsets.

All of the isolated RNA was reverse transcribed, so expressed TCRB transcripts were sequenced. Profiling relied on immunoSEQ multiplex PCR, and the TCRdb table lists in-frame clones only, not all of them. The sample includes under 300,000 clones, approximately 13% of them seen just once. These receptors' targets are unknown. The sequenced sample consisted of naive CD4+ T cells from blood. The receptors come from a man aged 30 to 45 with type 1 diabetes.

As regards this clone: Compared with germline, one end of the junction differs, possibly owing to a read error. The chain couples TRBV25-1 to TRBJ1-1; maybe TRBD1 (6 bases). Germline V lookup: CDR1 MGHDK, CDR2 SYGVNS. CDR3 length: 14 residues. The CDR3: CASGEGGIGTEAFF. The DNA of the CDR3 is TGTGCCAGCGGTGAAGGGGGGATAGGCACTGAAGCTTTCTTT. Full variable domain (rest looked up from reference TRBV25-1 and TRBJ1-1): EADIYQTPRYLVIGTGKKITLECSQTMGHDKMYWYQQDPGMELHLIHYSYGVNSTEKGDLSSESTVSRIRTEHFPLTLESARPSHTSQYLCASGEGGIGTEAFFGQGTRLTVV.

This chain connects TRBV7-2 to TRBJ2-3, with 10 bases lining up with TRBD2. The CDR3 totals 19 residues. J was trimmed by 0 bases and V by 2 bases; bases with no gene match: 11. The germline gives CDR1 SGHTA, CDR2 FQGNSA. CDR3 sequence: CASSLLRAGGTTSTDTQYF. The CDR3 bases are TGTGCCAGCAGCTTACTAAGAGCGGGGGGGACTACTAGCACAGATACGCAGTATTTT.

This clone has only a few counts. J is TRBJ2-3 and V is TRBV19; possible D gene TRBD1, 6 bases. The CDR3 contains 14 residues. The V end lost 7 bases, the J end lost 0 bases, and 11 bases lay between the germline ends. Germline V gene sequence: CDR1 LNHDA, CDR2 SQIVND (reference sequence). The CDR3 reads CASTPDRSTDTQYF. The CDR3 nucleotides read TGTGCCAGTACGCCGGACAGAAGCACAGATACGCAGTATTTT.

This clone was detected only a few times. The DNA of the CDR3 is TGTGCCATCAGCGGACAGGGGGGGACTAGGAGGAACACCGGGGAGCTGTTTTTT. Its translation: CAISGQGGTRRNTGELFF. This chain joins TRBV10-3 and TRBJ2-2; 10 bases line up with TRBD1. The CDR3 has 18 residues. Germline-derived CDR1 and CDR2 are ENHRY and SYGVKD. V shed 6 bases and J 1 base; nucleotides not matched to a gene: 11.

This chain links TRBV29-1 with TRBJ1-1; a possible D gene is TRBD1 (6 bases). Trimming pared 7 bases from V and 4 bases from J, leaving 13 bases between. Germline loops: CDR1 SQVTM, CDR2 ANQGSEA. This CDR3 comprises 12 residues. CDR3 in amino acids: CSATRGSTEAFF. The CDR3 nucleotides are TGCAGCGCAACCAGGGGAAGCACTGAAGCTTTCTTT.

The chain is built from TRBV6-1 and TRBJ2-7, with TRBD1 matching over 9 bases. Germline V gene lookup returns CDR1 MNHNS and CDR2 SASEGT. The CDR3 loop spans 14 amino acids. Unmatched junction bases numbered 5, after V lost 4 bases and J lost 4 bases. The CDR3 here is CASSAGDRAYEQYF. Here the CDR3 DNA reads TGTGCCAGCAGTGCGGGGGACAGGGCGTACGAGCAGTACTTC.

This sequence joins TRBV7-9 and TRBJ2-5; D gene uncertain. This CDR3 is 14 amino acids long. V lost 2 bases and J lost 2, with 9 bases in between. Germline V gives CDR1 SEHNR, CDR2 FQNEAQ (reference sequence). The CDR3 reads CASSLSYVQETQYF. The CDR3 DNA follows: TGTGCCAGCAGCTTATCCTACGTGCAAGAGACCCAGTACTTC.

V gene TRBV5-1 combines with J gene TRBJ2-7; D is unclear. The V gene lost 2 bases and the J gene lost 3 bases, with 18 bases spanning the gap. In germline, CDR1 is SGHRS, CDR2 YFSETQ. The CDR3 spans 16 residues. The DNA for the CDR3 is TGCGCCAGCAGCTTTGGAGCCACCTTGATAGACTACGAGCAGTACTTC. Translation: CASSFGATLIDYEQYF.

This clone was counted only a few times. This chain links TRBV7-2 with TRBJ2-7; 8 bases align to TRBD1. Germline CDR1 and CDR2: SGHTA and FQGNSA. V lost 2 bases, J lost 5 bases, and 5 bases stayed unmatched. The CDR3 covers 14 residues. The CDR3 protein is CASSLRTGSHEQYF. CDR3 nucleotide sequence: TGTGCCAGCAGCTTAAGGACAGGGTCCCACGAGCAGTACTTC.

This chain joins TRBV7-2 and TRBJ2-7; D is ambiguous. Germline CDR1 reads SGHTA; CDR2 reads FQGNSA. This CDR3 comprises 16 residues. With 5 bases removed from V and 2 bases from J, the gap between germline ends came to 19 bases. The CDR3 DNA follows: TGTGCCAGCAGCACCTCTTATGGGCAGGTCCCCTACGAGCAGTACTTC. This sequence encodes CASSTSYGQVPYEQYF.

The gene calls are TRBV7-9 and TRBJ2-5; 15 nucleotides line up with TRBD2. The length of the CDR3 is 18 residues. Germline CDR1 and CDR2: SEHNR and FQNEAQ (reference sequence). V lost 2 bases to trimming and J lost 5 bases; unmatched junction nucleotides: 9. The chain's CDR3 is CASSLLGSGTSGRETQYF. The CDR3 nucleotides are TGTGCCAGCAGCTTATTAGGGTCCGGGACTAGCGGGAGGGAGACCCAGTACTTC.

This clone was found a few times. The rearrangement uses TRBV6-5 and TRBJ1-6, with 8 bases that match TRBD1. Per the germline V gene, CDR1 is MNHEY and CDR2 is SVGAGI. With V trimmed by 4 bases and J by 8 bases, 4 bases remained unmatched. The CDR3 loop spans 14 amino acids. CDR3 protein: CASSLTGDDSPLHF. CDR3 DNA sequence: TGTGCCAGCAGTTTGACAGGGGACGATTCACCCCTCCACTTT.

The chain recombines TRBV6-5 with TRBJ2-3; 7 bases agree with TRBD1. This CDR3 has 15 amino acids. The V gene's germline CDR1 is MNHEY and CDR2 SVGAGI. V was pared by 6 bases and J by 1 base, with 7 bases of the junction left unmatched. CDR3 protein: CASRRQGSRTDTQYF. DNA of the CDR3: TGTGCCAGCAGGAGACAGGGTTCCCGCACAGATACGCAGTATTTT.

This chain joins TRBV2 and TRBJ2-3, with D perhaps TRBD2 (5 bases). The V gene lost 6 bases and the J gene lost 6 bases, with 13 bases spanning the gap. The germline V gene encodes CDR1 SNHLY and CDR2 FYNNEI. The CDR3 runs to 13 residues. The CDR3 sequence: CASSTGKKDTQYF. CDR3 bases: TGTGCCAGCAGCACCGGGAAAAAGGATACGCAGTATTTT.

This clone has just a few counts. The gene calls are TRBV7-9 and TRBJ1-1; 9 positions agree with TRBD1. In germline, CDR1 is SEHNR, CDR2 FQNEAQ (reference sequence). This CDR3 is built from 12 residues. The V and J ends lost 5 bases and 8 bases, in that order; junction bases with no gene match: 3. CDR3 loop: CASSIGTGEAFF. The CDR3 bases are TGTGCCAGCAGCATTGGGACAGGGGAAGCTTTCTTT.

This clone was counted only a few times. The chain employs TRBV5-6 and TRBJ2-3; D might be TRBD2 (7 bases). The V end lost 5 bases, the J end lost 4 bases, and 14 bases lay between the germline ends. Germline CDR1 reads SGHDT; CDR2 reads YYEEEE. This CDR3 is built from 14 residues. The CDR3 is CASRREGGADTQYF. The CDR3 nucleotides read TGTGCCAGCAGACGCGAAGGGGGGGCAGATACGCAGTATTTT.

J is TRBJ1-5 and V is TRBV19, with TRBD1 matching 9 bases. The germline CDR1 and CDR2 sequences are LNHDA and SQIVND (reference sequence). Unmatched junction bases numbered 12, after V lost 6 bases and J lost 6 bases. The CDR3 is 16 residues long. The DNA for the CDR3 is TGTGCCAGTAGCATCGGATCCGGGACAGGGACTCAGCCCCAGCATTTT. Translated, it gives CASSIGSGTGTQPQHF.